The clone carrying this T cell receptor beta chain was recorded at least ten times. Its antigen is as yet unknown. These data come from a study of identical twins. Study observations and caveats: Twin-shared out-of-frame alpha sequences showed excess low generation probability.

Healthy Caucasians were all of the donors. Trimming cost V 6 bases and J 8 bases, with 16 bases left between them. Germline values: CDR1 WSHSY, CDR2 SAAADI. The CDR3 is 13 amino acids. A single record per CDR3 protein comes from TCRdb applying MiXCR to the 5' RACE reads. The repertoire has nearly 200,000 distinct CDR3 sequences, about 15% of them found once; the top ten carry 40% to 45%. The same data also contributed to another study, on T cells expressing NK-cell markers. In that study: These clonotypes additionally ranked first within the CD3+CD56-NKG2C+ fraction of a few donors.

V gene TRBV10-2 combines with J gene TRBJ1-2; D is unclear. The sequenced sample was CD8+ T cells sorted from blood. The clonotype comes from a woman between 18 and 30 years old in good health. CDR3 in DNA: TGCGCCAGCAGCCGAGACCCCAGTCAAGGCTACACCTTC. It translates to CASSRDPSQGYTF.